Here is one T cell receptor beta chain with its context. The sample belongs to a study of blood T cell repertoires in COVID-19. Original handling: For nucleated cells, counts were estimated from reference gene primer amplification. Data came from immunoSEQ multiplex PCR; TCRdb stores just in-frame clones and leaves some out. V and J calls and clone size are given by that table; D and trimming were obtained from the DNA. The data contain roughly 43,000 clones, around 82% of them seen just once; the ten biggest clones take up approximately 4%. Sequenced material: peripheral blood. The origin of this receptor is a woman aged 70-85 years with acute or convalescent COVID-19.

CDR3 amino acids: CASSLTSESSYEQYF. The DNA for the CDR3 is TGCGCCAGCAGCTTAACTAGCGAGAGCTCCTACGAGCAGTACTTC. The rearrangement links TRBV5-1 to TRBJ2-7, with 7 positions matching TRBD2. V shed 2 bases, J shed 0 bases, and the junction held 5 bases outside the gene matches. This CDR3 is built from 15 residues. Germline V gene lookup returns CDR1 SGHRS and CDR2 YFSETQ.